This paragraph reports one T cell receptor beta chain. CDR1 and CDR2 from the germline V gene are SGHRS and YFSETQ. The length of the CDR3 is 14 residues. The V end was cut by 0 bases, the J end by 4 bases, with 9 bases between. The entry originates in a study of T cells in localized non-small cell lung cancer. Sequencing used immunoSEQ multiplex PCR; TCRdb keeps in-frame clones, though not all of them. The repertoire holds 45,000 to 60,000 clones, with around 86% as singletons. The receptor was isolated from a woman aged 40-69 years with stage I lung adenocarcinoma. The specimen comprised peripheral blood, sampled before any cancer treatment. The gene calls are TRBV5-1 and TRBJ2-3; D may match TRBD1 or TRBD2 (5 bases each). CDR3 nucleotides: TGCGCCAGCAGCTTGGGGGGGACGGCAGATACGCAGTATTTT. Its protein is CASSLGGTADTQYF.